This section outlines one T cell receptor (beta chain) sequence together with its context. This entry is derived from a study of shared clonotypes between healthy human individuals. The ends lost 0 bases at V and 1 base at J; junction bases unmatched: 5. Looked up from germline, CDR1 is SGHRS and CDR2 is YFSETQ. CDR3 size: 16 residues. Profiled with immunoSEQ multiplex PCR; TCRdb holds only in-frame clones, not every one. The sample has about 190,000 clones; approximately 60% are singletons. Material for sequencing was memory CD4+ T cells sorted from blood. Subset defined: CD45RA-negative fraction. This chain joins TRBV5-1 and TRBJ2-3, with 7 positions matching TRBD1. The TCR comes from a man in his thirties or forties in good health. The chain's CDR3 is CASSLATGAGTDTQYF. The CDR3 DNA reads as TGCGCCAGCAGCTTGGCCACAGGGGCAGGCACAGATACGCAGTATTTT.